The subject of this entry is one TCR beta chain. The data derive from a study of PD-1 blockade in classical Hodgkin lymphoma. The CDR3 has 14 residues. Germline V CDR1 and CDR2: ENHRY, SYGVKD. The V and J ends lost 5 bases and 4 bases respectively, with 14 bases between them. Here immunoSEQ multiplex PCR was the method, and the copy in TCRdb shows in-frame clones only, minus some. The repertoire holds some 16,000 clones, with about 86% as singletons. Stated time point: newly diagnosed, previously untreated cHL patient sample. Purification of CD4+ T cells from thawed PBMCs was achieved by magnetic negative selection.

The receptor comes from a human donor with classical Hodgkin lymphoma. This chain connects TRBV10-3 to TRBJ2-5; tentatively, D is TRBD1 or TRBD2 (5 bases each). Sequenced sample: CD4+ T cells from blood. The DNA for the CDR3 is TGTGCCATCAGTCACTCAGGGACGCCAGAGACCCAGTACTTC. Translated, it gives CAISHSGTPETQYF.